This TCR beta chain comes out of a study of neurological immune-mediated disorders. Overall study results and limits: Subjects shared no identical expanded-clone CDR3 amino acid sequences, suggesting private TCR-beta repertoires in all groups.

5'RACE with 10-nucleotide random UMIs generated the cDNA. TCRdb itself ran the 5' RACE reads through MiXCR, one entry per CDR3 protein. This table has about 59,000 distinct CDR3 sequences, 12% appearing once. Many counts were recorded for this clonotype. The antigen remains unidentified. The unsorted libraries were produced from 2 million PBMCs held at -80 C. The receptor was derived from a woman aged 60 to 75 with HTLV-1-associated myelopathy (HAM/TSP). Input material: PBMCs.

The CDR3 coding sequence is TGCGCCAGCAGTAGGCGGGCTAGCGGGAGCTCAGATACGCAGTATTTT. The encoded protein is CASSRRASGSSDTQYF. The chain employs TRBV5-1 and TRBJ2-3; 10 bases match TRBD2. V lost 5 bases and J lost 4; bases outside the gene matches: 10. The germline gives CDR1 SGHRS, CDR2 YFSETQ. CDR3 length: 16 amino acids.